The rows below give T cell receptor beta chains drawn from one sample of a study of blood T cell repertoires in COVID-19. Sequencing used immunoSEQ multiplex PCR; TCRdb keeps in-frame clones, though not all of them. There are fewer than 110,000 clones in the sample; about 93% occur only once, and over 1% lies in the top ten. Material for sequencing was peripheral blood. These receptor sequences come from a woman aged 25 to 45 with acute or convalescent COVID-19. Each CDR3 is given with its conserved first and last residue. The D gene is left open where the match is weak. Rows give clone size only sometimes, using once, few, many, or a class for an expanded clone.

J | D | size | V | DNA | CDR3
TRBJ1-5 | . | once | TRBV7-8 | TGTGCCAGCAGCTTAGCGAGGATAGGCAATCAGCCCCAGCATTTT | CASSLARIGNQPQHF
TRBJ1-1 | . | . | TRBV30 | TGTGCCTGGACACTGGGAGACGGACGAGCTTTCTTT | CAWTLGDGRAFF
TRBJ2-3 | TRBD2 | . | TRBV5-1 | TGCGCCAGCAGCTCTCGAAGACTAGGAAGCGGGACTTCCACAGATACGCAGTATTTT | CASSSRRLGSGTSTDTQYF
TRBJ2-1 | . | . | TRBV5-3 | TGTGCCAGAAGCTTCCGAGCTGTTTCCTACAATGAGCAGTTCTTC | CARSFRAVSYNEQFF
TRBJ2-3 | . | . | TRBV7-2 | TGTGCCAGCAGCCCCCTGGAGGGGACAGATACGCAGTATTTT | CASSPLEGTDTQYF
TRBJ2-1 | . | . | TRBV7-9 | TGTGCCAGCAGCTTACGCAGCTACAATGAGCAGTTCTTC | CASSLRSYNEQFF
TRBJ2-5 | . | . | TRBV5-6 | TGTGCCAGCAGCTTGGTGGCTGAAGAGACCCAGTACTTC | CASSLVAEETQYF
TRBJ2-7 | TRBD1 | . | TRBV19 | TGTGCCAGTAGTATCCAGGGGGAAGAGGACGAGCAGTACTTC | CASSIQGEEDEQYF
TRBJ1-3 | TRBD1 | . | TRBV15 | TGTGCCACCAGCAGGGACAGGGGCTCTGGAAACACCATATATTTT | CATSRDRGSGNTIYF
TRBJ1-2 | . | . | TRBV13 | TGTGCCAGCAGCCCTACCTACGGGGGGGATGGCTACACCTTC | CASSPTYGGDGYTF
TRBJ2-6 | . | once | TRBV29-1 | TGCAGCGTTGAAGCGGTACGGGCAGGGCTTGGGGCCAACGTCCTGACTTTC | CSVEAVRAGLGANVLTF
TRBJ1-1 | TRBD1 | once | TRBV5-4 | TGTGCCAGCAGCACGCCCGGGACAGGGGCCACTGAAGCTTTCTTT | CASSTPGTGATEAFF
TRBJ2-5 | TRBD1 | . | TRBV2 | TGTGCCAGCAGTGCCGACAGGGGGGCAGCAGAGACCCAGTACTTC | CASSADRGAAETQYF
TRBJ1-5 | . | few | TRBV27 | TGTGCCAGCTTCCGCGGGGAGGGTAGGACTCAGCCCCAGCATTTT | CASFRGEGRTQPQHF
TRBJ1-1 | . | once | TRBV6-2/TRBV6-3 | TGTGCCAGCAGTTACTTTCGGGGACACTACACTGAAGCTTTCTTT | CASSYFRGHYTEAFF
TRBJ1-2 | TRBD1 | . | TRBV28 | TGTGCCAGCAGTTGGACAGGCCGATTTAACTATGGCTACACCTTC | CASSWTGRFNYGYTF
TRBJ2-2 | . | . | TRBV19 | TGTGCCAGTAGGGCAGGGGTGTCCACCGGGGAGCTGTTTTTT | CASRAGVSTGELFF
TRBJ2-1 | TRBD2 | . | TRBV7-2 | TGTGCCAGCAGCTTAGAGGGACTAGCGGTATACAATGAGCAGTTCTTC | CASSLEGLAVYNEQFF
TRBJ1-6 | . | . | TRBV28 | TGTGCCAGCATCCCCGGGAATAATTCACCCCTCCACTTT | CASIPGNNSPLHF
TRBJ1-2 | . | . | TRBV6-5 | TGTGCCAGCAGTTCGAAACCAGGGTCCGGGGGGTATGGCTACACCTTC | CASSSKPGSGGYGYTF
TRBJ2-5 | TRBD2 | . | TRBV10-2 | TGCGCCAGCAGTCCGGGACTAGCGGTTGGGGAGACCCAGTACTTC | CASSPGLAVGETQYF
TRBJ2-1 | TRBD2 | . | TRBV4-3 | TGCGCCAGCAGCCAACAGGCTAGCGGTTACAATGAGCAGTTCTTC | CASSQQASGYNEQFF
TRBJ2-5 | . | . | TRBV5-1 | TGCGCCAGCAGCATCGGAGTGAGGTACCAAGAGACCCAGTACTTC | CASSIGVRYQETQYF
TRBJ1-1 | . | . | TRBV7-3 | TGTGCCAGCAGCCCGAACGGAGGCGCTGAAGCTTTCTTT | CASSPNGGAEAFF
TRBJ2-7 | . | . | TRBV2 | TGTGCCAGCGTACGGCAGGGCGACGAGCAGTACTTC | CASVRQGDEQYF
TRBJ1-4 | . | . | TRBV5-1 | TGCGCCAGCAGCTTGGGGAGTGGGGAAAAACTGTTTTTT | CASSLGSGEKLFF
TRBJ2-1 | TRBD1 | . | TRBV6-1 | TGTGCCAGCAGGGAACCGGGACAGGGGGCATTACGCTCCTACAATGAGCAGTTCTTC | CASREPGQGALRSYNEQFF
TRBJ2-1 | . | . | TRBV5-8 | TGTGCCAGCAGCTCCGACTTAGTTAACCGAGCCCTATACAATGAGCAGTTCTTC | CASSSDLVNRALYNEQFF
TRBJ2-1 | TRBD1 | . | TRBV4-1 | TGCGCCAGCAGCCCTGGACAGGGTTGGTACAATGAGCAGTTCTTC | CASSPGQGWYNEQFF
TRBJ1-5 | TRBD1 | . | TRBV6-5 | TGTGCCAGCAGTATGATGGGACAGCTCAATCAGCCCCAGCATTTT | CASSMMGQLNQPQHF
TRBJ1-6 | TRBD1 | . | TRBV2 | TGTGCCAGCAGTGGGAATATTAAGGGGGCCCGGGTTGGTAATTCACCCCTCCACTTT | CASSGNIKGARVGNSPLHF
TRBJ2-1 | TRBD1 | . | TRBV6-5 | TGTGCCAGCAGTTACGGGACAGGATATAATCCCCATGAGCAGTTCTTC | CASSYGTGYNPHEQFF
TRBJ2-1 | . | . | TRBV5-8 | TGTGCCAGCAGCTCGGACTGGAGCTCCTACAATGAGCAGTTCTTC | CASSSDWSSYNEQFF
TRBJ1-1 | . | once | TRBV7-3 | TGTGCCAGCAGCTTAAACATTCTACAGAAAGCTTTCTTT | CASSLNILQKAFF
TRBJ2-1 | TRBD2 | . | TRBV18 | TGTGCCAGCTCACCACCAAGCGGGAGTGGGAATGAGCAGTTCTTC | CASSPPSGSGNEQFF
TRBJ2-2 | . | . | TRBV28 | TGTGCCAGCAGTCCTGCGACAGGGAGGATCGGGGAGCTGTTTTTT | CASSPATGRIGELFF
TRBJ2-1 | TRBD2 | . | TRBV11-2 | TGTGCCAGCAGCGCCACTAGCGGGGGCTATGAGCAGTTCTTC | CASSATSGGYEQFF
TRBJ1-4 | . | . | TRBV28 | TGTGCCAGCAGCCCTCCACACAGCACAACTAATGAAAAACTGTTTTTT | CASSPPHSTTNEKLFF
TRBJ1-5 | TRBD1 | once | TRBV19 | TGTGCCAGTAGTATAATTACAGGGGGTTGGGATCAGCCCCAGCATTTT | CASSIITGGWDQPQHF
TRBJ1-2 | TRBD1 | few | TRBV15 | TGTGCCACCAGCAGGGGACAGGGGATAATGGGCTACACCTTC | CATSRGQGIMGYTF
TRBJ2-1 | . | . | TRBV7-3 | TGTGCCAGCAGCTTCCCAGGACTGTACAATGAGCAGTTCTTC | CASSFPGLYNEQFF
TRBJ2-1 | . | . | TRBV10-2 | TGCGCCCGAAGGGGGGGGGCCTGCCAGGAGCAGTTCTTC | CARRGGACQEQFF
TRBJ1-6 | . | . | TRBV19 | TGTGCCAGTAGTATAGAGAGATCACCCCTCCACTTT | CASSIERSPLHF
TRBJ2-7 | TRBD2 | . | TRBV4-3 | TGCGCCAGCAGCCAAGATCAGCTAGCGGGAAATTACGAGCAGTACTTC | CASSQDQLAGNYEQYF
TRBJ1-1 | . | . | TRBV14 | TGTGCCAGCAGCCAAGACGCGGGACTGTGGGACACTGAAGCTTTCTTT | CASSQDAGLWDTEAFF
TRBJ2-7 | TRBD2 | . | TRBV28 | TGTGCCAGCAGTTTAATCCGACTAGCGGGAGGTGAGCAGTACTTC | CASSLIRLAGGEQYF
TRBJ1-4 | TRBD1 | . | TRBV11-2 | TGTGCCAGCAGCGCTCCCGGGACAGGGAGTGAAAAACTGTTTTTT | CASSAPGTGSEKLFF
TRBJ1-6 | . | . | TRBV5-8 | TGTGCCAGCGTGGGCGCGCATTCACCCCTCCACTTT | CASVGAHSPLHF
TRBJ1-1 | . | . | TRBV10-3 | TGTGCCATCAACAGAGCCACTGAAGCTTTCTTT | CAINRATEAFF
TRBJ2-6 | TRBD2 | . | TRBV7-9 | TGTGCCAGCAGCCCTAGGGAGGGGACCGGGGCCAACGTCCTGACTTTC | CASSPREGTGANVLTF
TRBJ2-5 | TRBD2 | . | TRBV25-1 | TGTGCCAGCAGTGAATCCGCTAGCGGGGGGGTGCAAGAGACCCAGTACTTC | CASSESASGGVQETQYF